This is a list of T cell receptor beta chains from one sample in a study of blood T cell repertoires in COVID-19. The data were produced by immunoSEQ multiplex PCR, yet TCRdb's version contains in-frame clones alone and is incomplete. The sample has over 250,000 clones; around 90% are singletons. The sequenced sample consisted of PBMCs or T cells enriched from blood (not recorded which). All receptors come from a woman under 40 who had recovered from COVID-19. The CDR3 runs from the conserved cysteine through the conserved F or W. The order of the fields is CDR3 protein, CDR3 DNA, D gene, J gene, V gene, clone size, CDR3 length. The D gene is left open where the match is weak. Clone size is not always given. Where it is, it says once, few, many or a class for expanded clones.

cdr3_aa: CASSFDRGAYEQYF; cdr3_nt: TGTGCCAGCAGTTTCGACAGGGGGGCCTACGAGCAGTACTTC; d_call: TRBD1; j_call: TRBJ2-7; v_call: TRBV27; clone_size: .; cdr3_length: 14
cdr3_aa: CASSQGLAGVTGELFF; cdr3_nt: TGCGCCAGCAGCCAGGGACTAGCGGGAGTCACCGGGGAGCTGTTTTTT; d_call: TRBD2; j_call: TRBJ2-2; v_call: TRBV4-3; clone_size: .; cdr3_length: 16
cdr3_aa: CSARRSYEQFF; cdr3_nt: TGCAGTGCTAGAAGGAGTTATGAGCAGTTCTTC; d_call: .; j_call: TRBJ2-1; v_call: TRBV20-1; clone_size: .; cdr3_length: 11
cdr3_aa: CASSLSRGGLFF; cdr3_nt: TGTGCCAGCAGTTTAAGTCGGGGTGGTTTATTCTTC; d_call: .; j_call: TRBJ2-1; v_call: TRBV27; clone_size: .; cdr3_length: 12
cdr3_aa: CASSRRPRTFANTGELFF; cdr3_nt: TGTGCCAGTAGTAGGAGGCCCAGAACCTTCGCGAACACCGGGGAGCTGTTTTTT; d_call: .; j_call: TRBJ2-2; v_call: TRBV19; clone_size: .; cdr3_length: 18
cdr3_aa: CASSCTGGGDTEAFF; cdr3_nt: TGTGCCAGCAGTTGCACAGGGGGCGGGGACACTGAAGCTTTCTTT; d_call: TRBD1; j_call: TRBJ1-1; v_call: TRBV27; clone_size: .; cdr3_length: 15
cdr3_aa: CASTPMTSANEQFF; cdr3_nt: TGTGCCAGCACCCCCATGACTAGCGCCAATGAGCAGTTCTTC; d_call: TRBD2; j_call: TRBJ2-1; v_call: TRBV6-2/TRBV6-3; clone_size: .; cdr3_length: 14
cdr3_aa: CASSGSWNTEAFF; cdr3_nt: TGTGCCAGCAGCGGGTCTTGGAACACTGAAGCTTTCTTT; d_call: .; j_call: TRBJ1-1; v_call: TRBV2; clone_size: .; cdr3_length: 13
cdr3_aa: CASSLEYEQYF; cdr3_nt: TGTGCCAGCAGTTTAGAGTACGAGCAGTACTTC; d_call: .; j_call: TRBJ2-7; v_call: TRBV28; clone_size: .; cdr3_length: 11
cdr3_aa: CASSLLGRETQYF; cdr3_nt: TGTGCCAGCAGCTTACTCGGGAGAGAGACCCAGTACTTC; d_call: .; j_call: TRBJ2-5; v_call: TRBV5-4; clone_size: .; cdr3_length: 13
cdr3_aa: CATSRDLADNEQFF; cdr3_nt: TGTGCCACCAGCAGAGATCTAGCGGACAATGAGCAGTTCTTC; d_call: TRBD2; j_call: TRBJ2-1; v_call: TRBV15; clone_size: .; cdr3_length: 14
cdr3_aa: CASSLAVQGTDTQYF; cdr3_nt: TGCGCCAGCAGCTTGGCAGTCCAGGGCACAGATACGCAGTATTTT; d_call: .; j_call: TRBJ2-3; v_call: TRBV5-1; clone_size: .; cdr3_length: 15
cdr3_aa: CASSPWTSGGSTDTQYF; cdr3_nt: TGTGCCAGCAGTCCATGGACTAGCGGGGGGAGCACAGATACGCAGTATTTT; d_call: TRBD2; j_call: TRBJ2-3; v_call: TRBV9; clone_size: .; cdr3_length: 17
cdr3_aa: CATYSPQLGQVALF; cdr3_nt: TGTGCCACCTACTCTCCCCAACTTGGTCAGGTTGCCCTCTTT; d_call: .; j_call: TRBJ1-1; v_call: TRBV28; clone_size: .; cdr3_length: 14
cdr3_aa: CASSVREGNQPQHF; cdr3_nt: TGTGCCAGCAGTGTCAGGGAAGGCAATCAGCCCCAGCATTTT; d_call: .; j_call: TRBJ1-5; v_call: TRBV2; clone_size: .; cdr3_length: 14
cdr3_aa: CASSSFGVYNSNQPQHF; cdr3_nt: TGTGCCAGCAGTTCGTTTGGTGTGTACAATAGCAATCAGCCCCAGCATTTT; d_call: .; j_call: TRBJ1-5; v_call: TRBV27; clone_size: .; cdr3_length: 17
cdr3_aa: CASSLLAGVRTDTQYF; cdr3_nt: TGTGCCAGCAGCTTACTAGCGGGAGTGCGCACAGATACGCAGTATTTT; d_call: TRBD2; j_call: TRBJ2-3; v_call: TRBV7-6; clone_size: once; cdr3_length: 16
cdr3_aa: CASSLSPGGMVSNQPQHF; cdr3_nt: TGTGCCAGCAGTTTATCGCCAGGGGGTATGGTCAGCAATCAGCCCCAGCATTTT; d_call: TRBD1; j_call: TRBJ1-5; v_call: TRBV27; clone_size: .; cdr3_length: 18
cdr3_aa: CASSIGTVDGYTF; cdr3_nt: TGTGCCAGCAGCATCGGGACTGTCGATGGCTACACCTTC; d_call: .; j_call: TRBJ1-2; v_call: TRBV13; clone_size: .; cdr3_length: 13
cdr3_aa: CASSRAPRQFGDYGYTF; cdr3_nt: TGTGCCAGCAGCCGAGCGCCTCGACAGTTCGGAGACTATGGCTACACCTTC; d_call: .; j_call: TRBJ1-2; v_call: TRBV28; clone_size: .; cdr3_length: 17
cdr3_aa: CASSFREPSTDTQYF; cdr3_nt: TGTGCCAGCAGTTTTAGGGAGCCGAGCACAGATACGCAGTATTTT; d_call: .; j_call: TRBJ2-3; v_call: TRBV27; clone_size: once; cdr3_length: 15
cdr3_aa: CAWSLGDSYEQYF; cdr3_nt: TGTGCCTGGAGTCTAGGGGACTCCTACGAGCAGTACTTC; d_call: .; j_call: TRBJ2-7; v_call: TRBV30; clone_size: .; cdr3_length: 13
cdr3_aa: CASSLQGINSPLHF; cdr3_nt: TGTGCCAGCAGCCTCCAGGGTATAAATTCACCCCTCCACTTT; d_call: .; j_call: TRBJ1-6; v_call: TRBV7-2; clone_size: once; cdr3_length: 14
cdr3_aa: CASSFRLADNPQETQYF; cdr3_nt: TGTGCCAGCAGTTTCCGGCTAGCGGATAACCCACAAGAGACCCAGTACTTC; d_call: TRBD2; j_call: TRBJ2-5; v_call: TRBV28; clone_size: once; cdr3_length: 17
cdr3_aa: CASSYGQGSVTGELFF; cdr3_nt: TGTGCCAGCAGCTATGGACAGGGAAGTGTCACCGGGGAGCTGTTTTTT; d_call: TRBD1; j_call: TRBJ2-2; v_call: TRBV9; clone_size: .; cdr3_length: 16
cdr3_aa: CATSDTSGDRSGNTIYF; cdr3_nt: TGTGCCACCAGTGATACCTCAGGGGACCGCTCTGGAAACACCATATATTTT; d_call: .; j_call: TRBJ1-3; v_call: TRBV24-1; clone_size: .; cdr3_length: 17
cdr3_aa: CASSTDRGEQYF; cdr3_nt: TGTGCCAGCAGCACCGACAGGGGCGAGCAGTACTTC; d_call: TRBD1; j_call: TRBJ2-7; v_call: TRBV7-2; clone_size: .; cdr3_length: 12
cdr3_aa: CASSPNRTPNVNSPLHF; cdr3_nt: TGTGCCAGCTCACCAAATAGAACGCCGAACGTTAATTCACCCCTCCACTTT; d_call: .; j_call: TRBJ1-6; v_call: TRBV18; clone_size: .; cdr3_length: 17
cdr3_aa: CASSSNGLAGGQETQYF; cdr3_nt: TGTGCCAGCAGCTCGAACGGACTAGCCGGCGGGCAAGAGACCCAGTACTTC; d_call: TRBD2; j_call: TRBJ2-5; v_call: TRBV7-6; clone_size: .; cdr3_length: 17
cdr3_aa: CASSSPWTGENEQFF; cdr3_nt: TGTGCCAGCAGTTCCCCTTGGACAGGGGAGAATGAGCAGTTCTTC; d_call: TRBD1; j_call: TRBJ2-1; v_call: TRBV27; clone_size: .; cdr3_length: 15
cdr3_aa: CASSLGTGGWAGGFEQYF; cdr3_nt: TGTGCCAGCAGCTTAGGGACAGGGGGCTGGGCGGGAGGTTTCGAGCAGTACTTC; d_call: TRBD1; j_call: TRBJ2-7; v_call: TRBV7-8; clone_size: .; cdr3_length: 18
cdr3_aa: CSVDVGAGEQYF; cdr3_nt: TGCAGCGTTGACGTGGGGGCAGGGGAGCAGTACTTC; d_call: .; j_call: TRBJ2-7; v_call: TRBV29-1; clone_size: .; cdr3_length: 12
cdr3_aa: CASSIGQVITDTQYF; cdr3_nt: TGTGCCAGCTCAATCGGACAGGTTATCACAGATACGCAGTATTTT; d_call: TRBD1; j_call: TRBJ2-3; v_call: TRBV18; clone_size: .; cdr3_length: 15
cdr3_aa: CASSPAGTTNYNEQFF; cdr3_nt: TGTGCCAGTAGTCCGGCGGGGACTACTAACTACAATGAGCAGTTCTTC; d_call: TRBD2; j_call: TRBJ2-1; v_call: TRBV19; clone_size: once; cdr3_length: 16
cdr3_aa: CAIRGQGINNEQFF; cdr3_nt: TGTGCCATCAGGGGACAGGGTATTAACAATGAGCAGTTCTTC; d_call: TRBD1; j_call: TRBJ2-1; v_call: TRBV10-3; clone_size: .; cdr3_length: 14
cdr3_aa: CASSFNHGSLKTQYF; cdr3_nt: TGTGCCAGCAGCTTTAACCACGGGAGTTTGAAGACCCAGTACTTC; d_call: .; j_call: TRBJ2-5; v_call: TRBV7-9; clone_size: once; cdr3_length: 15
cdr3_aa: CASSAGSPNTGELFF; cdr3_nt: TGTGCCAGCAGCGCCGGGAGTCCGAACACCGGGGAGCTGTTTTTT; d_call: .; j_call: TRBJ2-2; v_call: TRBV5-4; clone_size: .; cdr3_length: 15
cdr3_aa: CASSVGGTSGSYEQYF; cdr3_nt: TGTGCCAGCAGCGTAGGGGGGACTAGCGGTTCCTACGAGCAGTACTTC; d_call: TRBD2; j_call: TRBJ2-7; v_call: TRBV9; clone_size: .; cdr3_length: 16
cdr3_aa: CASSPPGEKLFF; cdr3_nt: TGTGCCAGCAGCCCCCCCGGGGAAAAACTGTTTTTT; d_call: .; j_call: TRBJ1-4; v_call: TRBV11-2; clone_size: .; cdr3_length: 12
cdr3_aa: CASSTRTGSYNEQFF; cdr3_nt: TGTGCCAGCAGCACACGGACTGGCTCCTACAATGAGCAGTTCTTC; d_call: .; j_call: TRBJ2-1; v_call: TRBV7-8; clone_size: .; cdr3_length: 15
cdr3_aa: CASSSIGHQGGETQYF; cdr3_nt: TGTGCCAGCAGCTCTATAGGACACCAGGGAGGAGAGACCCAGTACTTC; d_call: .; j_call: TRBJ2-5; v_call: TRBV5-4; clone_size: .; cdr3_length: 16
cdr3_aa: CASSYMGGGNQPQHF; cdr3_nt: TGTGCCAGCAGTTACATGGGGGGTGGCAATCAGCCCCAGCATTTT; d_call: .; j_call: TRBJ1-5; v_call: TRBV6-2/TRBV6-3; clone_size: .; cdr3_length: 15
cdr3_aa: CAWSVPHSELFF; cdr3_nt: TGTGCCTGGAGTGTTCCCCATTCGGAGCTGTTTTTT; d_call: .; j_call: TRBJ2-2; v_call: TRBV30; clone_size: .; cdr3_length: 12
cdr3_aa: CASSLRAGGAFIETQYF; cdr3_nt: TGTGCCAGCAGCTTAAGGGCAGGGGGCGCGTTTATTGAGACCCAGTACTTC; d_call: TRBD1; j_call: TRBJ2-5; v_call: TRBV11-2; clone_size: .; cdr3_length: 17
cdr3_aa: CASSLATSVNEQFF; cdr3_nt: TGTGCCAGCAGCTTAGCGACTAGCGTCAATGAGCAGTTCTTC; d_call: TRBD2; j_call: TRBJ2-1; v_call: TRBV11-3; clone_size: .; cdr3_length: 14
cdr3_aa: CASSFSQGAETQYF; cdr3_nt: TGCGCCAGCAGCTTTAGTCAGGGGGCGGAGACCCAGTACTTC; d_call: TRBD1; j_call: TRBJ2-5; v_call: TRBV5-1; clone_size: .; cdr3_length: 14
cdr3_aa: CASSFSSGRAVTQYF; cdr3_nt: TGTGCCAGCAGTTTTTCTAGCGGGAGGGCCGTTACGCAGTATTTT; d_call: TRBD2; j_call: TRBJ2-3; v_call: TRBV28; clone_size: .; cdr3_length: 15
cdr3_aa: CASSPGQGYEQYF; cdr3_nt: TGTGCCAGCAGCCCTGGACAGGGCTACGAGCAGTACTTC; d_call: TRBD1; j_call: TRBJ2-7; v_call: TRBV14; clone_size: .; cdr3_length: 13
cdr3_aa: CASSEPDRSHYGYTF; cdr3_nt: TGTGCCAGCAGTGAACCCGACAGGTCTCACTATGGCTACACCTTC; d_call: .; j_call: TRBJ1-2; v_call: TRBV2; clone_size: once; cdr3_length: 15
cdr3_aa: CASSLAGATGELFF; cdr3_nt: TGTGCCAGCAGCTTGGCGGGAGCCACCGGGGAGCTGTTTTTT; d_call: .; j_call: TRBJ2-2; v_call: TRBV5-4; clone_size: .; cdr3_length: 14